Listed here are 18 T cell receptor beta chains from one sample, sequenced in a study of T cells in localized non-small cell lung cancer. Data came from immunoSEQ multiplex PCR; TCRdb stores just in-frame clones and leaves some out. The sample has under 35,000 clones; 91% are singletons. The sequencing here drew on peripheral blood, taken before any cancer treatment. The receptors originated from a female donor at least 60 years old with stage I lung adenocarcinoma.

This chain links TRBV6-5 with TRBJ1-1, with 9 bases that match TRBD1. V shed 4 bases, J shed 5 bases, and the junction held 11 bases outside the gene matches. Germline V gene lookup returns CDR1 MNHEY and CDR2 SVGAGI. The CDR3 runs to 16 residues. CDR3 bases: TGTGCCAGCAGTTTCCGACAGGGGGGGGTTAGGACTGAAGCTTTCTTT. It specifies CASSFRQGGVRTEAFF.

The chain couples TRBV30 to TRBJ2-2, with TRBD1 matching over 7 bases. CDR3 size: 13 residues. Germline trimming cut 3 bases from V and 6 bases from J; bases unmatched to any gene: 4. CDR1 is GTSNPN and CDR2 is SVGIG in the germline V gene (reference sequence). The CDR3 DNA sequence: TGTGCCTGGAGCCGACAGGGCCCCGGGGAGCTGTTTTTT. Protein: CAWSRQGPGELFF.

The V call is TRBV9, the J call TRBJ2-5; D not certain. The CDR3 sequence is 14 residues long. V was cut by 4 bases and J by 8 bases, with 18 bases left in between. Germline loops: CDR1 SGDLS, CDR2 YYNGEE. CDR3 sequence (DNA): TGTGCCAGCAGCTGGGGTCCCCAAAGTGACACCCAGTACTTC. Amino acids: CASSWGPQSDTQYF. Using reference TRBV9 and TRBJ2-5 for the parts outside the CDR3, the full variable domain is DSGVTQTPKHLITATGQRVTLRCSPRSGDLSVYWYQQSLDQGLQFLIQYYNGEERAKGNILERFSAQQFPDLHSELNLSSLELGDSALYFCASSWGPQSDTQYFGPGTRLLVL.

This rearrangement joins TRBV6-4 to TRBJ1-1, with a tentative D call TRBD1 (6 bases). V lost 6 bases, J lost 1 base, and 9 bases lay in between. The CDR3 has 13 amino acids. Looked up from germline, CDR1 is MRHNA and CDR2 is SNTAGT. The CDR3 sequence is CASREQGNTEAFF. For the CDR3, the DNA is TGTGCCAGCAGGGAACAGGGGAACACTGAAGCTTTCTTT.

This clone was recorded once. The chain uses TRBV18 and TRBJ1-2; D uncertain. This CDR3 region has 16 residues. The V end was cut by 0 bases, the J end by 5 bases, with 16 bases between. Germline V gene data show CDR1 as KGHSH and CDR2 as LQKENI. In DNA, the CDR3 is TGTGCCAGCTCACCACCGCAGGCCGAGTTTATGTATGGCTACACCTTC. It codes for CASSPPQAEFMYGYTF.

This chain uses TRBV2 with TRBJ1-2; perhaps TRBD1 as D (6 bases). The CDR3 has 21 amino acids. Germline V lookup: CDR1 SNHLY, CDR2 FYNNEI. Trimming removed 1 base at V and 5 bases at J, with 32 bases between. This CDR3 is CASSEEKGGGAHYGLYYGYTF. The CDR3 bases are TGTGCCAGCAGTGAAGAGAAGGGTGGGGGGGCACACTATGGTTTGTATTATGGCTACACCTTC.

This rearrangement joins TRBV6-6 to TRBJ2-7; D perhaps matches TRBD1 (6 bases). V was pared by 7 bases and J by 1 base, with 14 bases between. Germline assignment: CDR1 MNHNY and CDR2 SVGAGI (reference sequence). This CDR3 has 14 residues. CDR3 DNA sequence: TGTGCCAGCACCATGGACAGTGTTTCCTACGAGCAGTACTTC. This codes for CASTMDSVSYEQYF.

The CDR3 here is CASSLTYSGNTIYF. Written as DNA, the CDR3 is TGTGCCAGCAGCTTAACGTACTCTGGAAACACCATATATTTT. The chain couples TRBV7-8 to TRBJ1-3, with D uncertain. The CDR3 runs to 14 residues. Germline values: CDR1 SGHVS, CDR2 FQNEAQ. Trimming removed 2 bases at V and 0 bases at J, with 5 bases between.

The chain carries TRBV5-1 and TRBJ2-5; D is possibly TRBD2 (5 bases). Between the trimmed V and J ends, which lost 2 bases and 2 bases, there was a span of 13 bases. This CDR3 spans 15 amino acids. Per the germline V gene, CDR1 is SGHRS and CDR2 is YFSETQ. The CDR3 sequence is CASSFQAGPQETQYF. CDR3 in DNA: TGCGCCAGCAGCTTTCAGGCGGGTCCACAAGAGACCCAGTACTTC.

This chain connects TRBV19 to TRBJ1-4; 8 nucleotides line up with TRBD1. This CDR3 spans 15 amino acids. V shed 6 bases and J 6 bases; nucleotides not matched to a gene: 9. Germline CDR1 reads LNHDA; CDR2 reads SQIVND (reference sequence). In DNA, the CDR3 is TGTGCCAGTAGGCACAGGACAGGGCTGGATGAAAAACTGTTTTTT. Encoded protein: CASRHRTGLDEKLFF.

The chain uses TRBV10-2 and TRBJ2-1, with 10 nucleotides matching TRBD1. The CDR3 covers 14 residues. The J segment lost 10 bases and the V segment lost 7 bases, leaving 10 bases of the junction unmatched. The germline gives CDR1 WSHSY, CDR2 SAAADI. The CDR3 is CASKTGTGAPEQFF. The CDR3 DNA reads TGCGCCAGCAAGACCGGGACAGGGGCCCCGGAGCAGTTCTTC.

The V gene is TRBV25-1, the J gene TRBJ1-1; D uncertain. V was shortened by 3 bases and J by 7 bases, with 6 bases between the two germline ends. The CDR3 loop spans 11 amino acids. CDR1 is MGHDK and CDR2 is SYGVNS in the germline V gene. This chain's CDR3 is CASSDQFEAFF. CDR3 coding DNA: TGTGCCAGCAGTGACCAGTTTGAAGCTTTCTTT.

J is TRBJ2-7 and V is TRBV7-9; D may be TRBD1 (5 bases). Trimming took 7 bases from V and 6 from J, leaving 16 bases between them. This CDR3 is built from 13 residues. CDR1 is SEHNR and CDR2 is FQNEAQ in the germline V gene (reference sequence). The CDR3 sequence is CASNPSTGSEQYF. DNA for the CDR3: TGTGCCAGCAACCCGAGCACAGGATCCGAGCAGTACTTC.

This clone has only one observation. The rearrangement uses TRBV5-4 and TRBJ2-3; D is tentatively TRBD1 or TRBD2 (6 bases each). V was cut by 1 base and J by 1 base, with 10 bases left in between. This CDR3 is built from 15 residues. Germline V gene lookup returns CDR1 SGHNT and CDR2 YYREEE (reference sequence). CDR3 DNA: TGTGCCAGCAGCTTGCGGGGGCCCCGCACAGATACGCAGTATTTT. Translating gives CASSLRGPRTDTQYF.

The CDR3 DNA is TGTGCCAGCAGCCCCCTCGGACAGGGAAGGGCTTCTGGGGCCAACGTCCTGACTTTC. Protein product: CASSPLGQGRASGANVLTF. The chain has TRBV7-3 and TRBJ2-6; 8 positions agree with TRBD1. Trimming cost V 5 bases and J 1 base; bases outside gene matches: 13. Germline V CDR1 and CDR2: SGHTA, FQGTGA. The CDR3 loop spans 19 amino acids.

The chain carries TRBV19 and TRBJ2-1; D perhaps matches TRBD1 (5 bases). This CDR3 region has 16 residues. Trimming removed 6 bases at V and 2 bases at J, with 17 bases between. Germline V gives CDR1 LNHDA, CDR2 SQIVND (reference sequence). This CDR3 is CASSVSRAAPYNEQFF. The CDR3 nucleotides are TGTGCCAGTAGCGTGAGCAGGGCGGCCCCCTACAATGAGCAGTTCTTC.

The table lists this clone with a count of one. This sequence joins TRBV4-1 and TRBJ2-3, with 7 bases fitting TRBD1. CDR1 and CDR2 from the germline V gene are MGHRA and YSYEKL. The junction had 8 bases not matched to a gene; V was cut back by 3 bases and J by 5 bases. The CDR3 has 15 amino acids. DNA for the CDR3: TGCGCCAGCAGCCAGACACAGGGGCGCGGAGATACGCAGTATTTT. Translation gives CASSQTQGRGDTQYF.

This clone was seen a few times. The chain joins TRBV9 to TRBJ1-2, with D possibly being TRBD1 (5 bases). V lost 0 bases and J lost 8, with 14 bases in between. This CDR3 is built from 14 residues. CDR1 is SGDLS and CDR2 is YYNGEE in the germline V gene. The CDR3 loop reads CASSVGLRVSGYTF. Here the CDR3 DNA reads TGTGCCAGCAGCGTAGGACTCAGGGTGAGCGGCTACACCTTC. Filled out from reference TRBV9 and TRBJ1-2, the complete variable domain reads DSGVTQTPKHLITATGQRVTLRCSPRSGDLSVYWYQQSLDQGLQFLIQYYNGEERAKGNILERFSAQQFPDLHSELNLSSLELGDSALYFCASSVGLRVSGYTFGSGTRLTVV.